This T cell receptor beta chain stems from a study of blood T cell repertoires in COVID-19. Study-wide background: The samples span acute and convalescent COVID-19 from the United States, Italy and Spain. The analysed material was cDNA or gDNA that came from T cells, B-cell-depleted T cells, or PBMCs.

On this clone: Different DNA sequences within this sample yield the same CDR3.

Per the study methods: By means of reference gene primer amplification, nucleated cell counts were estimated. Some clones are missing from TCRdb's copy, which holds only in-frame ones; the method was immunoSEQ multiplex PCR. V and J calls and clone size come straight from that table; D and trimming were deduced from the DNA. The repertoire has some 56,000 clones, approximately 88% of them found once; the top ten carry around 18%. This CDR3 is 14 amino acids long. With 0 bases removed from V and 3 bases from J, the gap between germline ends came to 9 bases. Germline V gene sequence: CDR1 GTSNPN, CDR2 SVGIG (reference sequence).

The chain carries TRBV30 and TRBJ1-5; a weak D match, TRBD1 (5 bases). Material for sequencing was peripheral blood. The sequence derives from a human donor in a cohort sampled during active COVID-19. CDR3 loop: CAWSVIQVNQPQHF. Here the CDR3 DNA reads TGTGCCTGGAGTGTAATACAGGTCAATCAGCCCCAGCATTTT.